This entry lists 5 T cell receptor beta chains sequenced from one sample in a study of chemoradiotherapy in HPV16-positive cancers. TCRdb's copy holds only in-frame clones and misses some; the assay was immunoSEQ multiplex PCR. The sample includes about 880 clones, about 81% seen only once; the top ten take 20% to 25%. Sequencing was performed on tumor tissue, taken from a patient who underwent chemoradiotherapy. These receptor sequences come from a human donor with HPV-associated anogenital cancer.

The V and J genes are TRBV5-1 and TRBJ2-2, with unresolved D. The CDR3 has 14 amino acids. Trimming removed 2 bases from V and 4 bases from J, with 9 bases in between. Germline CDR1 and CDR2: SGHRS and YFSETQ. The CDR3 reads CASSFAYTTGELFF. Here the CDR3 DNA reads TGCGCCAGCAGCTTCGCCTACACCACCGGGGAGCTGTTTTTT.

This chain joins TRBV27 and TRBJ1-6; 7 bases match TRBD1. Germline V gene sequence: CDR1 MNHEY, CDR2 SMNVEV (reference sequence). Trimming cost V 3 bases and J 7 bases; bases outside gene matches: 9. The length of the CDR3 is 16 residues. The CDR3 spells CASSFTSGTVNSPLHF. In DNA, the CDR3 is TGTGCCAGCAGTTTCACCTCCGGGACAGTAAATTCACCCCTCCACTTT.

V is TRBV4-3 and J is TRBJ1-1, with D perhaps TRBD1 (5 bases). The V end lost 2 bases, the J end lost 3 bases, and 10 bases lay between the germline ends. This CDR3 spans 14 amino acids. Per germline, CDR1 LGHNA and CDR2 YSLEER. CDR3 sequence reads: CASSQTRGDTEAFF. As DNA, the CDR3 is TGCGCCAGCAGCCAAACAAGGGGAGACACTGAAGCTTTCTTT.

The V call is TRBV4-2, the J call TRBJ2-3, with 11 bases that match TRBD2. Germline V gene lookup returns CDR1 LGHNA and CDR2 YNFKEQ. Trimming at V came to 0 bases and at J to 4 bases, leaving 3 bases not matched to a gene. The CDR3 is 16 residues long. As DNA, the CDR3 is TGTGCCAGCAGCCAAGATACTAGCGGGAGCCCAGATACGCAGTATTTT. Residues: CASSQDTSGSPDTQYF.

The chain joins TRBV5-3 to TRBJ2-5; D is ambiguous. TRBV5-3 is sorted into the ORF group, with uncertain function. The CDR3 has 9 amino acids. Trimming shortened V by 8 bases and J by 6 bases, and 5 bases separated the two germline ends. Here the CDR3 DNA reads TGTGCCAGTGAGAAGACCCAGTACTTC. As protein: CASEKTQYF.